This is a list of T cell receptor beta chains from one sample in a study of neoadjuvant anti-PD-1 for oral cavity cancer. Profiling relied on immunoSEQ multiplex PCR, and the TCRdb table lists in-frame clones only, not all of them. This table has 55,000 to 75,000 clones, about nine tenths appearing once. The sequencing here drew on PBMCs, taken after nivolumab (anti-PD-1) treatment. The source is a person aged 40 to 85 with oral cavity squamous cell carcinoma. CDR3s include the opening cysteine and the closing phenylalanine or tryptophan.

v_call: TRBV5-5; j_call: TRBJ1-5; cdr3_length: 13; cdr3_aa: CASSGTGDGPQHF
v_call: TRBV6-5; j_call: TRBJ1-1; cdr3_length: 13; cdr3_aa: CASSYSVNTEAFF
v_call: TRBV7-9; j_call: TRBJ1-1; cdr3_length: 13; cdr3_aa: CASSSLPKGGAFF
v_call: TRBV4-1; j_call: TRBJ2-7; cdr3_length: 16; cdr3_aa: CASSPGTVRGNYEQYF
v_call: TRBV13; j_call: TRBJ1-1; cdr3_length: 14; cdr3_aa: CASSFGGGHPEAFF
v_call: TRBV10-3; j_call: TRBJ2-7; cdr3_length: 14; cdr3_aa: CAISELGGRYEQYF
v_call: TRBV29-1; j_call: TRBJ2-6; cdr3_length: 14; cdr3_aa: CSVGQRSGANVLTF
v_call: TRBV2; j_call: TRBJ1-5; cdr3_length: 14; cdr3_aa: CASNRGRGDQPQHF
v_call: TRBV5-4; j_call: TRBJ2-7; cdr3_length: 15; cdr3_aa: CASSAGGLGSYEQYF
v_call: TRBV5-1; j_call: TRBJ2-1; cdr3_length: 15; cdr3_aa: CASSPGTSGYNEQFF
v_call: TRBV6-1; j_call: TRBJ1-2; cdr3_length: 15; cdr3_aa: CASSELPGQNYGYTF
v_call: TRBV11-1; j_call: TRBJ2-1; cdr3_length: 14; cdr3_aa: CASSLKEAYNEQFF
v_call: TRBV7-2; j_call: TRBJ1-2; cdr3_length: 14; cdr3_aa: CASSLGQSSYGYTF
v_call: TRBV9; j_call: TRBJ2-1; cdr3_length: 15; cdr3_aa: CASSVGTSGVHEQFF
v_call: TRBV7-9; j_call: TRBJ1-2; cdr3_length: 14; cdr3_aa: CASSFGQDPIGYTF
v_call: TRBV19; j_call: TRBJ2-2; cdr3_length: 15; cdr3_aa: CASSSRTRSTGELFF
v_call: TRBV25-1; j_call: TRBJ2-3; cdr3_length: 13; cdr3_aa: CASSRPDTDTQYF
v_call: TRBV10-1; j_call: TRBJ2-7; cdr3_length: 14; cdr3_aa: CASSAASGSAEQYF
v_call: TRBV7-6; j_call: TRBJ2-3; cdr3_length: 16; cdr3_aa: CASSLMGGPIHDTQYF
v_call: TRBV9; j_call: TRBJ1-1; cdr3_length: 14; cdr3_aa: CASSAGQGYTEAFF
v_call: TRBV28; j_call: TRBJ1-4; cdr3_length: 12; cdr3_aa: CASSLSEGKLFF
v_call: TRBV18; j_call: TRBJ1-3; cdr3_length: 14; cdr3_aa: CASSGQSSGNTIYF
v_call: TRBV11-2; j_call: TRBJ1-6; cdr3_length: 15; cdr3_aa: CASSLRQGYNSPLHF
v_call: TRBV6-5; j_call: TRBJ2-7; cdr3_length: 11; cdr3_aa: CATALSYEQYF
v_call: TRBV2; j_call: TRBJ2-2; cdr3_length: 16; cdr3_aa: CASSKISLSNTGELFF
v_call: TRBV18; j_call: TRBJ2-5; cdr3_length: 14; cdr3_aa: CASSPKGGGETQYF
v_call: TRBV27; j_call: TRBJ1-5; cdr3_length: 13; cdr3_aa: CASSSYGLGTQHF
v_call: TRBV5-1; j_call: TRBJ2-5; cdr3_length: 14; cdr3_aa: CASSFDSSQETQYF
v_call: TRBV30; j_call: TRBJ2-7; cdr3_length: 15; cdr3_aa: CAWHPPDRVFHEQYF
v_call: TRBV6-6; j_call: TRBJ2-4; cdr3_length: 12; cdr3_aa: CASMGAKNIQYF
v_call: TRBV6-1; j_call: TRBJ1-1; cdr3_length: 14; cdr3_aa: CASSERIRGTEAFF
v_call: TRBV28; j_call: TRBJ1-2; cdr3_length: 12; cdr3_aa: CATTGGNYGYTF
v_call: TRBV29-1; j_call: TRBJ2-1; cdr3_length: 14; cdr3_aa: CSVGYGTVFNEQFF
v_call: TRBV2; j_call: TRBJ1-5; cdr3_length: 14; cdr3_aa: CASMGAGSGQPQHF
v_call: TRBV4-1; j_call: TRBJ1-2; cdr3_length: 14; cdr3_aa: CASSRDRGNYGYTF
v_call: TRBV2; j_call: TRBJ1-1; cdr3_length: 15; cdr3_aa: CASSEEYVRNTEAFF
v_call: TRBV7-8; j_call: TRBJ2-7; cdr3_length: 15; cdr3_aa: CASSLGLAGIYEQYF
v_call: TRBV5-1; j_call: TRBJ1-6; cdr3_length: 15; cdr3_aa: CASSLAGGGRSPLHF
v_call: TRBV29-1; j_call: TRBJ1-1; cdr3_length: 15; cdr3_aa: CSVEVNGGLGAEAFF
v_call: TRBV9; j_call: TRBJ2-1; cdr3_length: 12; cdr3_aa: CASSGWGGEQFF
v_call: TRBV5-1; j_call: TRBJ1-6; cdr3_length: 17; cdr3_aa: CASSLGSGASLNSPLHF
v_call: TRBV6-5; j_call: TRBJ1-1; cdr3_length: 15; cdr3_aa: CASSRQGAGNTEAFF
v_call: TRBV4-1; j_call: TRBJ2-4; cdr3_length: 16; cdr3_aa: CASSHSGRALGNIQYF
v_call: TRBV19; j_call: TRBJ1-1; cdr3_length: 14; cdr3_aa: CASSIGRENTEAFF
v_call: TRBV20-1; j_call: TRBJ2-1; cdr3_length: 11; cdr3_aa: CSARLANEQFF
v_call: TRBV27; j_call: TRBJ2-2; cdr3_length: 14; cdr3_aa: CASSLQGITGELFF
v_call: TRBV4-1; j_call: TRBJ1-2; cdr3_length: 14; cdr3_aa: CASSQGDWDYGYTF
v_call: TRBV29-1; j_call: TRBJ2-7; cdr3_length: 15; cdr3_aa: CSVEKTGTSSYEQYF
v_call: TRBV19; j_call: TRBJ2-7; cdr3_length: 14; cdr3_aa: CASSKAGVSYEQYF
v_call: TRBV6-5; j_call: TRBJ2-7; cdr3_length: 15; cdr3_aa: CASRDQGLSSYEQYF
v_call: TRBV10-3; j_call: TRBJ1-1; cdr3_length: 13; cdr3_aa: CAIRTGMNTEAFF
v_call: TRBV14; j_call: TRBJ1-1; cdr3_length: 15; cdr3_aa: CASSQAGALNTEAFF